A single TCR beta chain is shown here with its context. The germline CDR1 and CDR2 sequences are ENHRY and SYGVKD. This CDR3 has 13 amino acids. V was pared by 3 bases and J by 6 bases, with 9 bases between. This sample is drawn from a study of blood T cell repertoires in COVID-19. Across the whole study: Nucleic acid was either cDNA or gDNA, and it came from T cells, B-cell-depleted T cells, or PBMCs.

Sequencing was performed with immunoSEQ multiplex PCR; in TCRdb, only in-frame clones are kept and a portion is missing. The profile covers about 120,000 clones, with approximately 71% appearing a single time and 7.9% taken by the ten largest. The V and J genes are TRBV10-3 and TRBJ1-5, with a tentative D call TRBD1 (5 bases). The material sequenced was peripheral blood. The receptor was isolated from a human donor in a cohort sampled during active COVID-19. CDR3 in amino acids: CAISESQAQPQHF. CDR3 bases: TGTGCCATCAGTGAATCACAGGCTCAGCCCCAGCATTTT.